The rows below give T cell receptor beta chains drawn from one sample of a study of control samples from healthy donors and cancer patients. Sequenced by immunoSEQ multiplex PCR; TCRdb stores in-frame clones only, minus some. The table has approximately 94,000 clones, more than 75% seen once; the top ten hold approximately 20%. What was sequenced was blood. These receptors all come from a woman aged 50 to 60 in good health. CDR3s include the opening cysteine and the closing phenylalanine or tryptophan. Each record gives: J gene, D gene, V gene, clone size, CDR3 DNA, CDR3 protein. A D gene is named only where the DNA matches it firmly. For some rows the clone size is stated as once, few or many, or as a class when expanded; others skip it.

TRBJ2-7 | TRBD2 | TRBV5-1 | NA | TGCGCCAGCAGCTTGGTAACTAGCGGGGAACGCGAGCAGTACTTC | CASSLVTSGEREQYF
TRBJ2-4 | TRBD2 | TRBV9 | NA | TGTGCCAGCAGCGCAAAAACCGGGACTAGGGATGGGTCCAAAAACATTCAGTACTTC | CASSAKTGTRDGSKNIQYF
TRBJ1-2 | NA | TRBV18 | NA | TGTGCCAGCTCACCACCCCATCCCTTGGGACTTCGGAGCTATGGCTACACCTTC | CASSPPHPLGLRSYGYTF
TRBJ1-1 | TRBD1 | TRBV3-1/TRBV3-2 | NA | TGTGCCAGCAGCCCGGGACAGGGGCTTGTAAAGGCTGAAGCTTTCTTT | CASSPGQGLVKAEAFF
TRBJ1-5 | NA | TRBV7-2 | NA | TGTGCCAGCAGCGATGGACGCAATCAGCCCCAGCATTTT | CASSDGRNQPQHF
TRBJ2-1 | NA | TRBV4-1 | NA | TGCGCCAGCAGCCAAGGGGTAAGGGAGCCCGGGGATGAGCAGTTCTTC | CASSQGVREPGDEQFF
TRBJ2-1 | NA | TRBV5-1 | NA | TGCGCCAGCGAGAAGGTAGGGTACAATGAGCAGTTCTTC | CASEKVGYNEQFF
TRBJ2-1 | TRBD2 | TRBV7-2 | NA | TGTGCCAGCAGCTTAGCGCAGCGGGGCGGCCGAAATGAGCAGTTCTTC | CASSLAQRGGRNEQFF
TRBJ1-4 | NA | TRBV13 | once | TGTGCCAGCAGCTTACGGCCAACTAATGAAAAACTGTTTTTT | CASSLRPTNEKLFF
TRBJ1-2 | NA | TRBV6-5 | NA | TGTGCCAGCACCAAGGACAGTTCGTTCTATGGCTACACCTTC | CASTKDSSFYGYTF
TRBJ2-7 | NA | TRBV4-2 | NA | TGTGCCAGCAGCCAAGAATTTCCCTACGAGCAGTACTTC | CASSQEFPYEQYF
TRBJ1-1 | NA | TRBV7-2 | NA | TGTGCCAGCAGCTTAAGGGGGACCCCCACTGAAGCTTTCTTT | CASSLRGTPTEAFF
TRBJ1-1 | NA | TRBV5-1 | NA | TGCGCCAGCAGCCCGGAGGGGGACGGGTACACTGAAGCTTTCTTT | CASSPEGDGYTEAFF
TRBJ1-1 | TRBD1 | TRBV19 | NA | TGTGCCAGTAGCGGGGACAGGGGGCGCGACACTGAAGCTTTCTTT | CASSGDRGRDTEAFF
TRBJ2-1 | NA | TRBV6-5 | NA | TGTGCCAGCAGCCCACCAATCCTAGGTTCTGAGCAGTTCTTC | CASSPPILGSEQFF
TRBJ2-1 | NA | TRBV5-1 | NA | TGCGCCAGCAGCTTGTACGGGAATGAGCAGTTCTTC | CASSLYGNEQFF
TRBJ1-1 | NA | TRBV6-5 | NA | TGTGCCAGCAGTTACTCAGACCGACCGAACACTGAAGCTTTCTTT | CASSYSDRPNTEAFF
TRBJ2-7 | NA | TRBV6-5 | NA | TGTGCCAGCAGTTACGCAGGGGGGGGTTACGAGCAGTACTTC | CASSYAGGGYEQYF
TRBJ1-1 | NA | TRBV6-6 | NA | TGTGCCAGCAGTTACTCGATTTCTGTTGAAGCTTTCTTT | CASSYSISVEAFF
TRBJ2-5 | TRBD1 | TRBV27 | NA | TGTGCCAGCAGTTTATCGACAGGGGAGACCCAGTACTTC | CASSLSTGETQYF
TRBJ2-3 | NA | TRBV19 | NA | TGTGCCAGTAGTGGGAAAGCTGGGGCGCCAGATACGCAGTATTTT | CASSGKAGAPDTQYF
TRBJ1-1 | NA | TRBV7-2 | NA | TGTGCCAGCAGCTTCTATGGGCAACAGGGAGCTTTCTTT | CASSFYGQQGAFF
TRBJ1-2 | NA | TRBV7-2 | NA | TGTGCCAGCAGCTTACCAGACTCGCTACCCTTGAACTATGGCTACACCTTC | CASSLPDSLPLNYGYTF
TRBJ1-2 | NA | TRBV10-2 | once | TGCGCCAGCAGTCAGGGAGTGGGGGGCTACACCTTC | CASSQGVGGYTF
TRBJ1-2 | NA | TRBV6-5 | NA | TGTGCCAGCAATCCCACTACGAGCTATGGCTACACCTTC | CASNPTTSYGYTF
TRBJ2-7 | TRBD1 | TRBV30 | NA | TGTGCCTGGAGATCGGGGCAGGGGGTCAACGAGCAGTACTTC | CAWRSGQGVNEQYF
TRBJ1-5 | NA | TRBV6-2/TRBV6-3 | few | TGTGCCAGCAGTGACAACACCAATCAGCCCCAGCATTTT | CASSDNTNQPQHF
TRBJ1-1 | TRBD1 | TRBV5-4 | NA | TGTGCCAGCAGCCCCGGGACAGGGGCGCTGCAAACTGAAGCTTTCTTT | CASSPGTGALQTEAFF
TRBJ1-2 | NA | TRBV5-8 | NA | TGTGCCAGCAGCTTTGGACTGGGCTACACCTTC | CASSFGLGYTF
TRBJ2-5 | TRBD2 | TRBV6-1 | NA | TGTGCCAGCAGTGTTCCGACCCGACTAGCGGGACGTTCCGGGACCCAGTACTTC | CASSVPTRLAGRSGTQYF
TRBJ1-2 | NA | TRBV7-3 | NA | TGTGCCAGCAGCCGGGATGAGGCAAACTATGGCTACACCTTC | CASSRDEANYGYTF
TRBJ2-1 | TRBD2 | TRBV19 | NA | TGTGCCAGTATGGGACTAGCGGGAATAGATGAGCAGTTCTTC | CASMGLAGIDEQFF
TRBJ1-1 | NA | TRBV6-5 | NA | TGTGCCAGCAGTTCTCCCTCGTGGGGGAACACTGAAGCTTTCTTT | CASSSPSWGNTEAFF
TRBJ1-2 | NA | TRBV18 | once | TGTGCCAGCTCACCCGGCGGCGGCCTTGATAGCTACACCTTC | CASSPGGGLDSYTF
TRBJ2-1 | NA | TRBV29-1 | NA | TGCAGCGTTGTACTAGATTATTCGACCGATGAGCAGTTCTTC | CSVVLDYSTDEQFF
TRBJ2-2 | TRBD2 | TRBV7-3 | NA | TGTGCCAGCAGCTTATATTCGGGGGGGGGCACCGGGGAGCTGTTTTTT | CASSLYSGGGTGELFF
TRBJ1-1 | TRBD1 | TRBV3-1/TRBV3-2 | NA | TGTGCCAGCAGCCCTCACCTGGGACAGGGTCACTGGGTACGTACTGAAGCTTTCTTT | CASSPHLGQGHWVRTEAFF
TRBJ2-3 | TRBD2 | TRBV4-3 | NA | TGCGCCAGCGGACCCCGGGGGGGCAATGCAGATACGCAGTATTTT | CASGPRGGNADTQYF
TRBJ2-2 | NA | TRBV6-4 | NA | TGTGCCAGCAGCGAATCTGGGGCCGGGGAGCTGTTTTTT | CASSESGAGELFF
TRBJ2-3 | NA | TRBV5-1 | NA | TGCGCCAGCAGCTTGGCAGGGAAGGGAGATACGCAGTATTTT | CASSLAGKGDTQYF
TRBJ1-1 | NA | TRBV9 | NA | TGTGCCAGCAGCGGGAAGCAGTGGAACACTGAAGCTTTCTTT | CASSGKQWNTEAFF
TRBJ2-7 | TRBD1 | TRBV11-2 | NA | TGTGCCAGCAGCTCCACACAGGGGGCCTACGAGCAGTACTTC | CASSSTQGAYEQYF
TRBJ1-2 | NA | TRBV7-3 | NA | TGTGCCAGCAGCTTATCCGGAGGATTGAGTGGCTACACCTTC | CASSLSGGLSGYTF
TRBJ2-3 | NA | TRBV7-8 | NA | TGTGCCAGCAGCTTCGCAGGGAGAAATACGCAGTATTTT | CASSFAGRNTQYF
TRBJ2-7 | NA | TRBV12-3/TRBV12-4 | NA | TGTGCCAGCAAGAAGGACGGACCCTACGAGCAGTACTTC | CASKKDGPYEQYF
TRBJ1-5 | TRBD1 | TRBV18 | NA | TGTGCCAGCTCCGAATTGGGGACAGGGGGCAATCAGCCCCAGCATTTT | CASSELGTGGNQPQHF
TRBJ1-2 | NA | TRBV11-2 | NA | TGTGCCAGCAGCTTCCCGAGGGGAGCGGGCTATGGCTACACCTTC | CASSFPRGAGYGYTF
TRBJ2-1 | NA | TRBV5-1 | NA | TGCGCCAGCACCGCCCCCGGTGTTGGGCGCTCCTACAATGAGCAGTTCTTC | CASTAPGVGRSYNEQFF
TRBJ1-2 | NA | TRBV7-9 | few | TGTGCCAGCAGCTTCGCAGAGTTGGGGGGCTACACCTTC | CASSFAELGGYTF
TRBJ1-6 | NA | TRBV6-5 | NA | TGTGCCAGCCACAGAGGGCTCGCAGATTCACCCCTCCACTTT | CASHRGLADSPLHF